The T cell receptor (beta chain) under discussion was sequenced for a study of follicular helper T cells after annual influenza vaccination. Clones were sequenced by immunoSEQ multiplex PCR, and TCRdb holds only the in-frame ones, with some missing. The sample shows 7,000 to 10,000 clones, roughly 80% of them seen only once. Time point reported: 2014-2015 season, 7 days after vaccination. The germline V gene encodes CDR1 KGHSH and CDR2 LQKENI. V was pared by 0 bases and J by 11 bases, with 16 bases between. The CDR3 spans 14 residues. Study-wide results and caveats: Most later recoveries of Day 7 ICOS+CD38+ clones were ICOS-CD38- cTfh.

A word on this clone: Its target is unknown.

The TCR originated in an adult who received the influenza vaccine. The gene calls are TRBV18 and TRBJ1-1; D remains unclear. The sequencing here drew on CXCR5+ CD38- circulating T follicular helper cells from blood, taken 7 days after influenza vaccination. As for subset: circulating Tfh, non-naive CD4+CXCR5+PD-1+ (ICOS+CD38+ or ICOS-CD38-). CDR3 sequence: CASSPPSGAPFAFF. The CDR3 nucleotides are TGTGCCAGCTCACCACCCTCAGGCGCTCCTTTTGCTTTCTTT.